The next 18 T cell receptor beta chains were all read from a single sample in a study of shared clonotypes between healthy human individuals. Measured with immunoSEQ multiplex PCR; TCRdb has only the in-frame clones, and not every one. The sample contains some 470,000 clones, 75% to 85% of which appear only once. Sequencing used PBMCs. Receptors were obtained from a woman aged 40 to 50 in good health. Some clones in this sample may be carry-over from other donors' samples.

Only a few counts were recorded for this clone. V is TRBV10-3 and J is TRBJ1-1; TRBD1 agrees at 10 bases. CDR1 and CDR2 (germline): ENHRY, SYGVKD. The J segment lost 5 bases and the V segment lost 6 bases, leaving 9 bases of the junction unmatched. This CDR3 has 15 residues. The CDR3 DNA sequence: TGTGCCATCAGGACCGGGACAGGGGATATGACTGAAGCTTTCTTT. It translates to CAIRTGTGDMTEAFF.

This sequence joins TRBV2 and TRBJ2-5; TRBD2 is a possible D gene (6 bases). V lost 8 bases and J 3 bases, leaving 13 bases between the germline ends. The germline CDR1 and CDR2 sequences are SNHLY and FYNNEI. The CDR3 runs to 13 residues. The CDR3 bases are TGTGCCAGCTCGGGGGAAGCCGAAGAGACCCAGTACTTC. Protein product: CASSGEAEETQYF.

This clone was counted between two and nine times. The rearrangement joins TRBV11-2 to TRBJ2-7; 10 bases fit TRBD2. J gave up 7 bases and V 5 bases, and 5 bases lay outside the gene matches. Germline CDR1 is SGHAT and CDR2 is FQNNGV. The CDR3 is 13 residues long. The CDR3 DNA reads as TGTGCCAGCAGCCCTGGACTAGCGGTGGAGCAGTACTTC. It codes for CASSPGLAVEQYF. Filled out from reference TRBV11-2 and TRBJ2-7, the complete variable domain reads EAGVAQSPRYKIIEKRQSVAFWCNPISGHATLYWYQQILGQGPKLLIQFQNNGVVDDSQLPKDRFSAERLKGVDSTLKIQPAKLEDSAVYLCASSPGLAVEQYFGPGTRLTVT.

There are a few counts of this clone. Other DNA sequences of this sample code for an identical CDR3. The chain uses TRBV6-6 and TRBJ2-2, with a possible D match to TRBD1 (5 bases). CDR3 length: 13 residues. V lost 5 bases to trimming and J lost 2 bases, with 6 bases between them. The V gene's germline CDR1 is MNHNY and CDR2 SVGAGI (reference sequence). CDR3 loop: CASSGANTGELFF. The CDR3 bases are TGTGCCAGCAGTGGGGCCAACACCGGGGAGCTGTTTTTT.

The CDR3 spells CASSPNTRQSRANVLTF. CDR3 nucleotides: TGTGCCAGCAGCCCAAATACTCGACAAAGTCGGGCCAACGTCCTGACTTTC. The J gene is TRBJ2-6, the V gene TRBV11-3; D gene unclear. The CDR3 is made up of 17 amino acids. In germline, CDR1 is SGHNT, CDR2 YENEEA. Trimming left V 5 bases short and J 5 bases short, with 19 bases between.

Here the CDR3 DNA reads TGTGCCAGCAGCTTATCCCTTAGTCAGGCATCCTACGAGCAGTACTTC. It is translated as CASSLSLSQASYEQYF. The chain carries TRBV7-2 and TRBJ2-7; D unclear. The V end lost 2 bases, the J end lost 1 base, and 15 bases lay between the germline ends. Germline V gene lookup returns CDR1 SGHTA and CDR2 FQGNSA. The CDR3 contains 16 residues.

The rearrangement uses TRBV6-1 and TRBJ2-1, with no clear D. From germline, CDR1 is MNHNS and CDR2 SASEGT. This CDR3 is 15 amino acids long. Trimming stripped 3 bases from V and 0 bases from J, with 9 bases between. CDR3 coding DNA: TGTGCCAGCAGTGACGGACCGAGCTCCTACAATGAGCAGTTCTTC. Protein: CASSDGPSSYNEQFF.

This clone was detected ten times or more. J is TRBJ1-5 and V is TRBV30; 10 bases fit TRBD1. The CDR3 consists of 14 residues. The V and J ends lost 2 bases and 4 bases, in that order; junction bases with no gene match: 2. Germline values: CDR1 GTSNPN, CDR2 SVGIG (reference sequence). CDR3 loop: CAWSMGQGNQPQHF. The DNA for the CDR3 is TGTGCCTGGAGTATGGGACAGGGGAATCAGCCCCAGCATTTT.

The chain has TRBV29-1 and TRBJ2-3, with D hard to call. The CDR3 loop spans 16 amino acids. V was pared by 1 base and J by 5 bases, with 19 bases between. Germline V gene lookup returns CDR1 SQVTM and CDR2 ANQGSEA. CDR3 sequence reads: CSVEVLRTLTGDTQYF. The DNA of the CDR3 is TGCAGCGTTGAAGTGCTTAGGACGCTTACTGGAGATACGCAGTATTTT.

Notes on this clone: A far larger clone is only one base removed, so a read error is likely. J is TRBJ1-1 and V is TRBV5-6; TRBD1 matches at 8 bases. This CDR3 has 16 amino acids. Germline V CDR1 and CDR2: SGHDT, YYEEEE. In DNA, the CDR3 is TGTGCCGGCAGCTTGGCCTGGACAGGGCGGGGGGCTGAAGCTTTCTTT. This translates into CAGSLAWTGRGAEAFF.

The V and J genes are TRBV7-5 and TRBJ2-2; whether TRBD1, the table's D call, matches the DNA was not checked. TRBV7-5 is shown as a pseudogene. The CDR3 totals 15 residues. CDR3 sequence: CARSPTGDSIGELFF. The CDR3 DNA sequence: TGTGCCAGAAGCCCTACAGGAGACAGTATCGGGGAGCTGTTTTTT.

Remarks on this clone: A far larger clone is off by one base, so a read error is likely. The CDR3 is CASRLASLNQPQHF. The CDR3 DNA is TGTGCCAGCAGGTTGGCATCGCTCAATCAGCCCCAGCATTTT. V usage is TRBV28 and J usage is TRBJ1-5; no clear D gene. The CDR3 is made up of 14 amino acids. From germline, CDR1 is MDHEN and CDR2 SYDVKM. V was trimmed by 6 bases and J by 3 bases, leaving 12 bases between them.

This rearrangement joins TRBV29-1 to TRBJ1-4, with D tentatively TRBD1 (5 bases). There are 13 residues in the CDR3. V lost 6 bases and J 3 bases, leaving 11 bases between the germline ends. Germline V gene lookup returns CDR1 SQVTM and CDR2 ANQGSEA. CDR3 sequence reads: CSVSRDPNEKLFF. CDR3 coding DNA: TGCAGCGTGTCCCGGGACCCTAATGAAAAACTGTTTTTT.

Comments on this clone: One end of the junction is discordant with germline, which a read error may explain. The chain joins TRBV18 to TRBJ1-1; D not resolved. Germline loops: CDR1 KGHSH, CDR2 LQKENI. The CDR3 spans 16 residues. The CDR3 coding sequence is TGTACCAGCTCACCCCTAACTATTTCATTGAACACTGAAGCTTTCTTT. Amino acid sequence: CTSSPLTISLNTEAFF.

CDR3 bases: TGCGCCAGTGGGCGGGTTAGCTCCTACGAGCAGTACTTC. It yields the protein CASGRVSSYEQYF. The rearrangement uses TRBV4-1 and TRBJ2-7, with a tentative D call TRBD2 (5 bases). Deletions cut 9 bases from V and 0 bases from J, with 12 bases between. The CDR3 is made up of 13 amino acids. Germline V lookup: CDR1 MGHRA, CDR2 YSYEKL.

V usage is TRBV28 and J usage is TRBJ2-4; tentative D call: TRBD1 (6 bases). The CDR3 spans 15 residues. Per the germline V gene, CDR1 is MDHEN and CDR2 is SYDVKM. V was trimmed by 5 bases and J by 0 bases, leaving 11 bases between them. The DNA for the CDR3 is TGTGCCAGCAGTCCATCGACAGGAGCCAAAAACATTCAGTACTTC. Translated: CASSPSTGAKNIQYF.

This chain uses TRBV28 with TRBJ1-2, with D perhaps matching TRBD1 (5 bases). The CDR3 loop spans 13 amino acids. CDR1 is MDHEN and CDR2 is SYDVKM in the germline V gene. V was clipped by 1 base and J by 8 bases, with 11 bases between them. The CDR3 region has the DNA TGTGCCAGCAGTTTATTGCAGGGTGGCGGCTACACCTTC. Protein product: CASSLLQGGGYTF.

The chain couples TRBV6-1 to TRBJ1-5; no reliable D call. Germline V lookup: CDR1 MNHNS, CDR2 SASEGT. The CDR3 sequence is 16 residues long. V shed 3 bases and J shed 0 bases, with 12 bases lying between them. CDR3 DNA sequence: TGTGCCAGCAGTGACAGGAGCCGCAATAGCAATCAGCCCCAGCATTTT. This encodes CASSDRSRNSNQPQHF.